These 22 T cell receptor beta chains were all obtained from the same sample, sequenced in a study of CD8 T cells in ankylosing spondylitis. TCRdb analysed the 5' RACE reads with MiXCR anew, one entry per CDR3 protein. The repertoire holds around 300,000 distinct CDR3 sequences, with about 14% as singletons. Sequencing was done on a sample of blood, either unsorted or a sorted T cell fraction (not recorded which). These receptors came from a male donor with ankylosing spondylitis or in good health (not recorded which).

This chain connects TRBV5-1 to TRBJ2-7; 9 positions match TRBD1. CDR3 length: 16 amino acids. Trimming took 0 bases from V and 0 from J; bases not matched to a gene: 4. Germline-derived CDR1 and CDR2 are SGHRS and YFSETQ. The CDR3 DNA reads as TGCGCCAGCAGCTTGGCTGGACAGGGGTTCTCCTACGAGCAGTACTTC. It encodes CASSLAGQGFSYEQYF. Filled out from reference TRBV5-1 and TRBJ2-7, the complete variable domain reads KAGVTQTPRYLIKTRGQQVTLSCSPISGHRSVSWYQQTPGQGLQFLFEYFSETQRNKGNFPGRFSGRQFSNSRSEMNVSTLELGDSALYLCASSLAGQGFSYEQYFGPGTRLTVT.

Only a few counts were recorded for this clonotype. CDR3 protein: CASSLGPEQETQYF. The CDR3 DNA reads as TGCGCCAGCAGTCTTGGCCCCGAACAAGAGACCCAGTACTTC. V and J are TRBV5-1 and TRBJ2-5; D unclear. Per the germline V gene, CDR1 is SGHRS and CDR2 is YFSETQ. The CDR3 has 14 amino acids. With 5 bases removed from V and 2 bases from J, the gap between germline ends came to 13 bases.

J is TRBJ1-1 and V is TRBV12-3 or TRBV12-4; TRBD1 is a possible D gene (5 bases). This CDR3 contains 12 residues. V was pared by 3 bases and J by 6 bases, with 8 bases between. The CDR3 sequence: CASSFSGSEAFF. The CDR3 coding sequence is TGTGCCAGCAGTTTTTCAGGGTCTGAAGCTTTCTTT.

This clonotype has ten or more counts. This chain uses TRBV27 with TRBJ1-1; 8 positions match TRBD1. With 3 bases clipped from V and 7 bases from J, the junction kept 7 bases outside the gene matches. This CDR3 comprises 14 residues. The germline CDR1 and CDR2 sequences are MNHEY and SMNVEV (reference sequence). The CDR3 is CASSFGQGESEAFF. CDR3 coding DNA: TGTGCCAGCAGTTTCGGACAGGGCGAAAGTGAAGCTTTCTTT.

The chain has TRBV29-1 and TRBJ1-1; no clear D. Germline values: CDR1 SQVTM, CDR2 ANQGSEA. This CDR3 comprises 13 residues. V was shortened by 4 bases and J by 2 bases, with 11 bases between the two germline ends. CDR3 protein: CSVGVRANTEAFF. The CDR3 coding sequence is TGCAGCGTTGGAGTCCGGGCCAACACTGAAGCTTTCTTT.

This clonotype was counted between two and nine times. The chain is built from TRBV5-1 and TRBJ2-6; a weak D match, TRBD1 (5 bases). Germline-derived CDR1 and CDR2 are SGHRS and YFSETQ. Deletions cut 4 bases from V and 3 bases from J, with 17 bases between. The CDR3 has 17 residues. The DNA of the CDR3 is TGCGCCAGCAGCCCCCTGGCTGACAGTGGTGGGGCCAACGTCCTGACTTTC. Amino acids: CASSPLADSGGANVLTF.

The CDR3 here is CAWSGQSAEQYF. As DNA, the CDR3 is TGTGCCTGGAGCGGGCAGTCGGCGGAGCAGTACTTC. This sequence joins TRBV30 and TRBJ2-7; D unresolved. Per the germline V gene, CDR1 is GTSNPN and CDR2 is SVGIG (reference sequence). Trimming stripped 3 bases from V and 7 bases from J, with 13 bases between. This CDR3 comprises 12 residues.

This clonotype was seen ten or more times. The CDR3 sequence is CASSLQDLAAGELFF. The CDR3 DNA reads TGCGCCAGCAGCCTCCAAGACTTAGCAGCCGGGGAGCTGTTTTTT. J is TRBJ2-2 and V is TRBV4-1, with D unclear. In germline, CDR1 is MGHRA, CDR2 YSYEKL. Trimming left V 4 bases short and J 6 bases short, with 15 bases between. This CDR3 is 15 amino acids long.

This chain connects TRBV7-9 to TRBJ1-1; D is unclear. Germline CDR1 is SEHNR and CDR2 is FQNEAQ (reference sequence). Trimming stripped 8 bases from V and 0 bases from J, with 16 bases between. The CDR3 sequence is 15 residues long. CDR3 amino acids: CASRPVRTVNTEAFF. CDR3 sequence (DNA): TGTGCCAGCCGCCCCGTACGGACGGTGAACACTGAAGCTTTCTTT.

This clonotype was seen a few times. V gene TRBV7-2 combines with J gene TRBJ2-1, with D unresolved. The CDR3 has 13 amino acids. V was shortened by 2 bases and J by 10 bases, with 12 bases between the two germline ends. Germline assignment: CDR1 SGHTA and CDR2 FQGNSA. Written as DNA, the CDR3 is TGTGCCAGCAGCTTAAGACGTGGGCAGGAGCAGTTCTTC. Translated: CASSLRRGQEQFF.

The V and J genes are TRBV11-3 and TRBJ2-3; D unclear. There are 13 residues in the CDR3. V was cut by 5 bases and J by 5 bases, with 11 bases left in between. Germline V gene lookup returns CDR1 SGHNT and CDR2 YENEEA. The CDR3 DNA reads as TGTGCCAGCAGCCACCAGAAGGTAGATACGCAGTATTTT. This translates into CASSHQKVDTQYF. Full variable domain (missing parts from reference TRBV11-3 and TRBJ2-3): EAGVVQSPRYKIIEKKQPVAFWCNPISGHNTLYWYLQNLGQGPELLIRYENEEAVDDSQLPKDRFSAERLKGVDSTLKIQPAELGDSAVYLCASSHQKVDTQYFGPGTRLTVL.

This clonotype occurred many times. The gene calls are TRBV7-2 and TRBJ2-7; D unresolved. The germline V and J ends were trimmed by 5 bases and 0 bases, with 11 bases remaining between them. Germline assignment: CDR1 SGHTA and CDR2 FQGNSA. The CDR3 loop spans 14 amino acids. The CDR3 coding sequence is TGTGCCAGCAGCGCGCGTGTCAGCTCCTACGAGCAGTACTTC. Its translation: CASSARVSSYEQYF.

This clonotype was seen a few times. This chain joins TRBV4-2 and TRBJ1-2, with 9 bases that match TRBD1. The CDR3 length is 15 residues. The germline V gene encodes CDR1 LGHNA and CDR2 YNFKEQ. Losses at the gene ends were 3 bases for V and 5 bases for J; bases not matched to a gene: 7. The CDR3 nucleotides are TGTGCCAGCAGCCAGGATATAGACAGGGGGTATGGCTACACCTTC. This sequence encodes CASSQDIDRGYGYTF.

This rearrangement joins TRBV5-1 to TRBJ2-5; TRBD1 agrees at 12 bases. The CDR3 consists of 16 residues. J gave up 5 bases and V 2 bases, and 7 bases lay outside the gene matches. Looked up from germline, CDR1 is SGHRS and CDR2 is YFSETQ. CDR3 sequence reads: CASSLTGTGGWETQYF. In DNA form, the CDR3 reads TGCGCCAGCAGCTTAACCGGGACAGGGGGCTGGGAGACCCAGTACTTC.

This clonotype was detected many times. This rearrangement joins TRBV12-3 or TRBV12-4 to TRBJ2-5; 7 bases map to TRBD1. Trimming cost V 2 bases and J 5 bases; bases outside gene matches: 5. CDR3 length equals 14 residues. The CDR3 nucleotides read TGTGCCAGCAGTTTAAGGACAGGCGGGGAGACCCAGTACTTC. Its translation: CASSLRTGGETQYF.

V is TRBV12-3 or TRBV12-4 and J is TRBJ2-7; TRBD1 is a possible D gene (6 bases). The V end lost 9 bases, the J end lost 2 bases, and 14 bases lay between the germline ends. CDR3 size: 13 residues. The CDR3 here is CASFRQGTYEQYF. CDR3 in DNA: TGTGCCAGTTTCCGGCAGGGGACCTACGAGCAGTACTTC.

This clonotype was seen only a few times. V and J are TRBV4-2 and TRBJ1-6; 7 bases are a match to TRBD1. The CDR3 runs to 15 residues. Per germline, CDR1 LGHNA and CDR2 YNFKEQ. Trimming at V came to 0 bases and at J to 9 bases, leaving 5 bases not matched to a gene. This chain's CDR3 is CASSQDGQVGSPLHF. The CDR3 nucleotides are TGTGCCAGCAGCCAAGACGGACAGGTCGGTTCACCCCTCCACTTT.

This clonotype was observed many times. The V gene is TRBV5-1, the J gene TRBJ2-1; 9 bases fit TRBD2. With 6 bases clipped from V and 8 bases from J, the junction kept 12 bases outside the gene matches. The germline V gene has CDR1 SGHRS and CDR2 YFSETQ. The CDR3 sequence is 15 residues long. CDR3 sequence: CASTPLAGANHEQFF. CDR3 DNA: TGCGCCAGCACCCCTTTAGCGGGAGCCAACCATGAGCAGTTCTTC. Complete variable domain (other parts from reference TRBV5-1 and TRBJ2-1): KAGVTQTPRYLIKTRGQQVTLSCSPISGHRSVSWYQQTPGQGLQFLFEYFSETQRNKGNFPGRFSGRQFSNSRSEMNVSTLELGDSALYLCASTPLAGANHEQFFGPGTRLTVL.

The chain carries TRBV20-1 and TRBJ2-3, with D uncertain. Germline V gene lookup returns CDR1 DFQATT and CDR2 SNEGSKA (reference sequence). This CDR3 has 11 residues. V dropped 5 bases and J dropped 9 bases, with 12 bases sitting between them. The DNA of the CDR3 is TGCAGTGCTTCACCCCGTCCCACGCAGTATTTT. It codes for CSASPRPTQYF.

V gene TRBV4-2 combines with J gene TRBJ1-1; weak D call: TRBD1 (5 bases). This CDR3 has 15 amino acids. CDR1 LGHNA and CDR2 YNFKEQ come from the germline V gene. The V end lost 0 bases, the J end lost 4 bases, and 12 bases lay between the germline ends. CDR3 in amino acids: CASSQDLAGTTEAFF. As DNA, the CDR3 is TGTGCCAGCAGCCAAGATCTCGCAGGGACCACTGAAGCTTTCTTT.

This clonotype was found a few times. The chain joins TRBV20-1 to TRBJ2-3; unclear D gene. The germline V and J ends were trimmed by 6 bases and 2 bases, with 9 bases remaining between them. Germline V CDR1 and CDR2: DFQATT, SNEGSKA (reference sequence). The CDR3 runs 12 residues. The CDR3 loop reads CSASPLTDTQYF. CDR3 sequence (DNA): TGCAGTGCCAGCCCGCTCACAGATACGCAGTATTTT.

CDR3 bases: TGCAGTGCTAGAGATTTCCGGGAAGGGGACACCGGGGAGCTGTTTTTT. This translates into CSARDFREGDTGELFF. V usage is TRBV20-1 and J usage is TRBJ2-2, with D possibly called TRBD1 or TRBD2 (5 bases each). V shed 0 bases and J shed 3 bases, with 14 bases lying between them. Germline CDR1 is DFQATT and CDR2 is SNEGSKA (reference sequence). CDR3 size: 16 residues.